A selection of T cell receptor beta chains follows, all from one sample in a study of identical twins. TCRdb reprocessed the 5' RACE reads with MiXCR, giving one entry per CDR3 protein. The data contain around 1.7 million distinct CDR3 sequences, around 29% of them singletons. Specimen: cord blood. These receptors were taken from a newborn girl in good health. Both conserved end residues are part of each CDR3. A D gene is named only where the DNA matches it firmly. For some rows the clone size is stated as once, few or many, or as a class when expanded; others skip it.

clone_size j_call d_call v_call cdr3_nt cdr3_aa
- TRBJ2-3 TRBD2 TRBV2 TGTGCCAGCAGTGAAGGAAGGCGGGGGAAGGCAGATACGCAGTATTTT CASSEGRRGKADTQYF
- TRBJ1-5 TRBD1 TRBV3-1 TGTGCCAGCGGCCAAACAGGGGTCCTTAATCAGCCCCAGCATTTT CASGQTGVLNQPQHF
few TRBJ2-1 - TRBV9 TGTGCCAGCAGCCGAGACCAGGTGGGGTTGAATGAGCAGTTCTTC CASSRDQVGLNEQFF
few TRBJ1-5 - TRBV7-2 TGTGCCAGCAGGGTGGGGGGTGAATATCAGCCCCAGCATTTT CASRVGGEYQPQHF
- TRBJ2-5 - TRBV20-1 TGCAGTGCTAGAGATCCAAAAGGGGGAAGGGAGCAGTACTTC CSARDPKGGREQYF
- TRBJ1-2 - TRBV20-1 TGCAGTGCTAGGCGACAGGCGGATGGCTACACCTTC CSARRQADGYTF
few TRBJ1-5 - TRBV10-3 TGTGCCATCAGCGAGGGGAGCAATGAGGGCCCGCCCCAGCATTTT CAISEGSNEGPPQHF
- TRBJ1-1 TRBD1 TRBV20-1 TGCAGTGCTCTACACAGGGGGCCGGACACTGAAGCTTTCTTT CSALHRGPDTEAFF
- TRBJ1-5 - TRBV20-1 TGCAGTGCTAGACCACTCGGCAGCGCCGTTAATCAGCCCCAGCATTTT CSARPLGSAVNQPQHF
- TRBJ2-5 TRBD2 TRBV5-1 TGCGCCAGCAGCTTGGTTACTAGCGGGGGCAATGAGCAGTACTTC CASSLVTSGGNEQYF
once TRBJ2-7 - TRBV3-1 TGTGCCAGCAGCCAGGAGGGGGGGGATTTGGGCTACGAGCAGTACTTC CASSQEGGDLGYEQYF
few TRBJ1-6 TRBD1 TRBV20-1 TGCAGTGCTAGAGATCCGGACAGGGGACATTCACCCCTCCACTTT CSARDPDRGHSPLHF
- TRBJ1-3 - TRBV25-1 TGTGCCAGCAGTGAATGGGGTGGGGGCCGGGACACCATATATTTT CASSEWGGGRDTIYF
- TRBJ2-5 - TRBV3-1 TGTGCCAGCAGCCAAAGGGAGCGAACGACCCAGTACTTC CASSQRERTTQYF
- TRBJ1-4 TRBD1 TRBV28 TGTGCCAGCAGTTTATGGGACAGGAGGGATGAAAAACTGTTTTTT CASSLWDRRDEKLFF
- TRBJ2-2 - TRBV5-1 TGCGCCAGCAGCTTAGGGGGTTCGGCCACCGGGGAGCTGTTTTTT CASSLGGSATGELFF
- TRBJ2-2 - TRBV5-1 TGCGCCAGCAGCTTTACGGGGACCACCGGGGAGCTGTTTTTT CASSFTGTTGELFF
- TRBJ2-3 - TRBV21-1 TGTGCCAGCAGCATGACTGACTCGCCTAGCACAGATACGCAGTATTTT CASSMTDSPSTDTQYF
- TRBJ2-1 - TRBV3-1 TGTGCCAGCAGCCACTCCGACAGGCCCTGGTACAATGAGCAGTTCTTC CASSHSDRPWYNEQFF
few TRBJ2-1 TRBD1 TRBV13 TGTGCCAGCAGCGTCGGGACAGGGCTTAACCTAGGGTCCAATGAGCAGTTCTTC CASSVGTGLNLGSNEQFF
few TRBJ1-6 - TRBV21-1 TGTGCCAGCAGCAAAGAGGCAGGGAGGAGATCACCCCTCCACTTT CASSKEAGRRSPLHF
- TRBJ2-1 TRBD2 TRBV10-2 TGCGCCAGCAGTCACCTAGCGGGGCGTGACAATGAGCAGTTCTTC CASSHLAGRDNEQFF
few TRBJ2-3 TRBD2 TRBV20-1 TGCAGTGCCCAAACGCGGGATAGCGGGAGCACAGATACGCAGTATTTT CSAQTRDSGSTDTQYF
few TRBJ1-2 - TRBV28 TGTGCCAGCAGCCCCAAGGCGACTTATGGCTACACCTTC CASSPKATYGYTF
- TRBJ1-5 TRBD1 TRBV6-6 TGTGCCAGCAATTTACTGTCCAGGGGGCGAGAGAATCAGCCCCAGCATTTT CASNLLSRGRENQPQHF
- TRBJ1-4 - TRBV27 TGTGCCTGCAGTCCTTTAGACAGGCAGAATGGTGCAACTAATGAAAAACTGTTTTTT CACSPLDRQNGATNEKLFF
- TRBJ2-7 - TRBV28 TGTGCCACAAACAGGGACAACTCCTACAATGAGCAGTACTTC CATNRDNSYNEQYF
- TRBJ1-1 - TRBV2 TGTGCCAGCAGAGATTTAACCAGGGACACTGAAGCTTTCTTT CASRDLTRDTEAFF
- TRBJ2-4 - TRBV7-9 TGTGCCAGCAGCTCCTTAGCGGCGACAGGGAAAAACATTCAGTACTTC CASSSLAATGKNIQYF
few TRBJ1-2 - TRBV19 TGTGCCAGTAGTATCCCGCGGGCCGTCACATATGGCTACACCTTC CASSIPRAVTYGYTF
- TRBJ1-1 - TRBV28 TGTGCCAGCAGTCGCACAGGGAGGGGGACTGAAGCTTTCTTT CASSRTGRGTEAFF
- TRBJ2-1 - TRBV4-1 TGCGCCAGCAGCCGGTGGACTTACTACAATGAGCAGTTCTTC CASSRWTYYNEQFF
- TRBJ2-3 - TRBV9 TGTGCCAGCAGCGTAGCGGGGCACGGAGATACGCAGTATTTT CASSVAGHGDTQYF
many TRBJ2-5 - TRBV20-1 TGCAGTGCTAGATCCGGGGTAGAGACCCAGTACTTC CSARSGVETQYF
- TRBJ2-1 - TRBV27 TGTGCCGGCAGAAGGCGGGACCATGAGCAGTTCTTC CAGRRRDHEQFF
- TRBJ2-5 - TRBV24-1 TGTGCCACCAGTGATTTGAGGACTCGGACCCAGTACTTC CATSDLRTRTQYF
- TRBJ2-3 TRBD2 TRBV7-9 TGTGCCAGCAGCTTACCCACTAGCGCTCCCAATACGCAGTATTTT CASSLPTSAPNTQYF
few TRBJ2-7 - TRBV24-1 TGTGCCACCAGTGGACAGACATCCGACGAGCAGTACTTC CATSGQTSDEQYF
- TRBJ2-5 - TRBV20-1 TGCAGTGCTAGAGTAGGGACAAAAGAGACCCAGTACTTC CSARVGTKETQYF
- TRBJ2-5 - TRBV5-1 TGCGCCAGCATCTTGGGTGCTATTCAAGAGACCCAGTACTTC CASILGAIQETQYF
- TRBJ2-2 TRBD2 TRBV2 TGTGCCAGCAGTTGGTCGGGAGGGAACACCGGGGAGCTGTTTTTT CASSWSGGNTGELFF
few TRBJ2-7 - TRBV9 TGTGCCAGCAGCGTAGTGAAAGGCTACGAGCAGTACTTC CASSVVKGYEQYF
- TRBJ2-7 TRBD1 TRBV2 TGTGCCAGCAGTGAGGGACAGGGGCTCGAGCAGTACTTC CASSEGQGLEQYF
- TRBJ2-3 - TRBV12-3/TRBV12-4 TGTGCCAGCAGTTTAAGGGCCTCCGCGGTAGCTAGCACAGATACGCAGTATTTT CASSLRASAVASTDTQYF
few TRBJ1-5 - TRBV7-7 TGTGCTAGCAGCCGACAGGACGACCCCCTGAATCAGCCCCAGCATTTT CASSRQDDPLNQPQHF
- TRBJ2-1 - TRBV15 TGTGCCACCAGCAGAGTGGCAGCTCCATACAATGAGCAGTTCTTC CATSRVAAPYNEQFF
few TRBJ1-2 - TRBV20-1 TGCAGTGCTGTCCCCTCAGAGCGCAACTATGGCTACACCTTC CSAVPSERNYGYTF